Below are 22 T cell receptor beta chains sequenced from a single sample in a study of blood T cell repertoires in COVID-19 (dated by TCRdb to 2018 to 2021). The library was prepared using the immunoSEQ multiplex PCR assay. Here the immuneACCESS table is served through TCRdb, limited to in-frame sequences with V and J called. Missing clones are a known gap in these copies; in checked studies unresolved V genes cover under half, and the rest lacks a known reason. Present in this sample are around 260,000 clones, about nine tenths of which were seen just once. Clones ranked in the top ten supply 2% to 2.5% of the sample. Input material: peripheral blood. The receptors here all came from a woman in her 30s with COVID-19, enrolled during active disease.

The chain carries TRBV29-1 and TRBJ2-1; D gene ambiguous. Trimming stripped 3 bases from V and 10 bases from J, with 16 bases between. Germline assignment: CDR1 SQVTM and CDR2 ANQGSEA. This CDR3 has 13 residues. CDR3: CSVEEKSSREQFF. DNA of the CDR3: TGCAGCGTTGAGGAGAAATCATCTCGCGAGCAGTTCTTC.

This chain joins TRBV6-5 and TRBJ2-1, with 8 bases matching TRBD1. The trim removed 6 bases at V and 4 bases at J, leaving 2 bases unmatched. Germline loops: CDR1 MNHEY, CDR2 SVGAGI. The CDR3 totals 13 residues. Written as DNA, the CDR3 is TGTGCCAGCAGCAGGGGGCTGTACAATGAGCAGTTCTTC. Its protein is CASSRGLYNEQFF.

The genes are TRBV2 and TRBJ2-1, with D maybe TRBD2 (6 bases). V lost 7 bases, J lost 3 bases, and 19 bases lay in between. In germline, CDR1 is SNHLY, CDR2 FYNNEI. This CDR3 contains 16 residues. CDR3 loop: CASTEGPGEVYNEQFF. For the CDR3, the DNA is TGTGCCAGCACCGAAGGTCCGGGAGAGGTCTACAATGAGCAGTTCTTC. Looking up the rest from reference TRBV2 and TRBJ2-1 gives the full variable domain: EPEVTQTPSHQVTQMGQEVILRCVPISNHLYFYWYRQILGQKVEFLVSFYNNEISEKSEIFDDQFSVERPDGSNFTLKIRSTKLEDSAMYFCASTEGPGEVYNEQFFGPGTRLTVL.

The chain carries TRBV5-1 and TRBJ1-3, with TRBD1 matching 8 bases. The germline V gene has CDR1 SGHRS and CDR2 YFSETQ. The trim removed 0 bases at V and 2 bases at J, leaving 1 base unmatched. The CDR3 has 15 amino acids. CDR3 nucleotide sequence: TGCGCCAGCAGCTTGGGGGACAGGACTGGAAACACCATATATTTT. It translates to CASSLGDRTGNTIYF.

The chain joins TRBV19 to TRBJ2-3; 9 nucleotides line up with TRBD2. V gave up 4 bases and J gave up 0 bases; unmatched junction bases: 2. The CDR3 covers 15 residues. The germline CDR1 and CDR2 sequences are LNHDA and SQIVND (reference sequence). The CDR3 bases are TGTGCCAGTAGTACGCTAGCGGGGAGCACAGATACGCAGTATTTT. This sequence encodes CASSTLAGSTDTQYF.

This clone was detected only a few times. The genes are TRBV7-8 and TRBJ2-1; 9 bases are a match to TRBD2. Germline trimming cut 6 bases from V and 6 bases from J; bases unmatched to any gene: 6. The CDR3 totals 14 residues. Germline values: CDR1 SGHVS, CDR2 FQNEAQ. Written as DNA, the CDR3 is TGTGCCAGCAGGGCGAGGCGGGAGGGCAATGAGCAGTTCTTC. Translating it yields CASRARREGNEQFF.

This clone was recorded only once. The chain recombines TRBV10-3 with TRBJ2-5; 7 bases are a match to TRBD1. In germline, CDR1 is ENHRY, CDR2 SYGVKD. J gave up 0 bases and V 10 bases, and 8 bases lay outside the gene matches. The CDR3 is 14 amino acids. This CDR3 is CATQGQEYQETQYF. As DNA, the CDR3 is TGTGCCACCCAAGGACAGGAGTACCAAGAGACCCAGTACTTC.

The DNA of the CDR3 is TGTGCCAGCAGTTCGGGACAGGGGTTCTACGAGCAGTACTTC. Translating gives CASSSGQGFYEQYF. This chain joins TRBV5-6 and TRBJ2-7, with 10 bases lining up with TRBD1. CDR3 length: 14 residues. The V gene's germline CDR1 is SGHDT and CDR2 YYEEEE. Trimming at V came to 5 bases and at J to 3 bases, leaving 5 bases not matched to a gene.

V usage is TRBV9 and J usage is TRBJ2-3; 11 positions match TRBD1. J was trimmed by 8 bases and V by 3 bases; bases with no gene match: 8. Germline V gives CDR1 SGDLS, CDR2 YYNGEE. This CDR3 is 15 amino acids long. The CDR3, as DNA: TGTGCCAGCAGCGAGGACAGGGGGCGGTTAGGTACGCAGTATTTT. Protein: CASSEDRGRLGTQYF.

The chain links TRBV19 to TRBJ1-5; no clear D. This CDR3 contains 15 residues. The V end was cut by 1 base, the J end by 3 bases, with 10 bases between. Germline V gene sequence: CDR1 LNHDA, CDR2 SQIVND (reference sequence). CDR3 coding DNA: TGTGCCAGTAGTATAGGGCCCCTAGACAATCAGCCCCAGCATTTT. Translation gives CASSIGPLDNQPQHF.

The gene calls are TRBV7-2 and TRBJ2-1, with 8 positions matching TRBD2. The germline gives CDR1 SGHTA, CDR2 FQGNSA. The CDR3 extends over 13 amino acids. Trimming at V came to 6 bases and at J to 5 bases, leaving 3 bases not matched to a gene. In DNA, the CDR3 is TGTGCCAGCAGGGGTAGCGGGGACAATGAGCAGTTCTTC. Translated, it gives CASRGSGDNEQFF.

This clone was seen only a few times. This chain links TRBV15 with TRBJ1-4; D unresolved. V was trimmed by 3 bases and J by 7 bases, leaving 15 bases between them. The CDR3 totals 15 residues. The germline CDR1 and CDR2 sequences are LNHNV and YYDKDF (reference sequence). The CDR3 DNA reads as TGTGCCACCAGCAGGGACTTAGGAGAGACTGAAAAACTGTTTTTT. It translates to CATSRDLGETEKLFF.

The CDR3: CASSTWDSSYEQYF. In DNA, the CDR3 is TGTGCCAGCAGCACCTGGGACTCCTCCTACGAGCAGTACTTC. The chain couples TRBV9 to TRBJ2-7; a weak D match, TRBD2 (6 bases). The germline gives CDR1 SGDLS, CDR2 YYNGEE. The ends were cut back, 4 bases at V and 0 bases at J, with 11 bases in the middle. This CDR3 has 14 amino acids.

The chain has TRBV7-9 and TRBJ1-1; 7 bases match TRBD1. The germline gives CDR1 SEHNR, CDR2 FQNEAQ (reference sequence). The ends lost 8 bases at V and 1 base at J; junction bases unmatched: 4. The CDR3 loop spans 13 amino acids. The CDR3 protein is CASHGQENTEAFF. The CDR3, as DNA: TGTGCCAGCCACGGACAGGAGAACACTGAAGCTTTCTTT.

The chain employs TRBV24-1 and TRBJ2-2; 9 positions match TRBD1. The J segment lost 4 bases and the V segment lost 3 bases, leaving 5 bases of the junction unmatched. CDR1 is KGHDR, CDR2 SFDVKD, per germline. The CDR3 runs 16 residues. CDR3 in amino acids: CATSDTGTGSTGELFF. The CDR3 coding sequence is TGTGCCACCAGTGATACAGGGACAGGGTCCACCGGGGAGCTGTTTTTT.

The chain couples TRBV5-1 to TRBJ1-3; TRBD1 might be the D (6 bases). Trimming left V 5 bases short and J 0 bases short, with 9 bases between. This CDR3 comprises 14 residues. The germline V gene has CDR1 SGHRS and CDR2 YFSETQ. CDR3 sequence reads: CASRTGSSGNTIYF. The CDR3 bases are TGCGCCAGCAGAACAGGGAGCTCTGGAAACACCATATATTTT.

The chain combines TRBV27 with TRBJ2-5; 8 bases map to TRBD2. The CDR3 is 13 residues long. Trimming took 6 bases from V and 3 from J; bases not matched to a gene: 3. CDR1 and CDR2 (germline): MNHEY, SMNVEV (reference sequence). For the CDR3, the DNA is TGTGCCAGCAGCGGGACTAGGGAAGAGACCCAGTACTTC. Amino acids: CASSGTREETQYF.

This sequence joins TRBV2 and TRBJ1-5, with 7 bases identical to TRBD1. The V and J ends lost 2 bases and 4 bases, in that order; junction bases with no gene match: 8. Germline V CDR1 and CDR2: SNHLY, FYNNEI. The CDR3 consists of 16 residues. The CDR3, as DNA: TGTGCCAGCAGTGAACCCAGGGGGTTAGATAATCAGCCCCAGCATTTT. This gives the protein CASSEPRGLDNQPQHF. Combining the CDR3 with reference TRBV2 and TRBJ1-5 gives the whole variable domain EPEVTQTPSHQVTQMGQEVILRCVPISNHLYFYWYRQILGQKVEFLVSFYNNEISEKSEIFDDQFSVERPDGSNFTLKIRSTKLEDSAMYFCASSEPRGLDNQPQHFGDGTRLSIL.

This chain uses TRBV14 with TRBJ1-1; a possible D gene is TRBD1 (6 bases). Trimming cost V 4 bases and J 1 base, with 13 bases left between them. Germline V gene sequence: CDR1 SGHDN, CDR2 FVKESK. The CDR3 consists of 15 residues. The CDR3 DNA follows: TGTGCCAGCAGCCTACTTTCCAGGGGGAACACTGAAGCTTTCTTT. This encodes CASSLLSRGNTEAFF.

The CDR3 protein is CASSLGQGASTGELFF. The CDR3 nucleotides read TGTGCCAGCAGCTTGGGGCAGGGGGCAAGCACCGGGGAGCTGTTTTTT. V gene TRBV5-6 combines with J gene TRBJ2-2; the match to TRBD1 covers 8 bases. CDR1 is SGHDT and CDR2 is YYEEEE in the germline V gene. The junction had 5 bases not matched to a gene; V was cut back by 0 bases and J by 4 bases. This CDR3 region has 16 residues.

The chain couples TRBV20-1 to TRBJ1-2; D remains unclear. The germline V and J ends were trimmed by 3 bases and 0 bases, with 11 bases remaining between them. Germline CDR1 is DFQATT and CDR2 is SNEGSKA (reference sequence). The CDR3 totals 14 residues. The CDR3 sequence is CSASLRQTNYGYTF. CDR3 DNA: TGCAGTGCTAGTTTGAGGCAAACTAACTATGGCTACACCTTC.

The CDR3 is CASSLVLAGTDTQYF. The CDR3 DNA sequence: TGCGCCAGCAGCTTGGTACTAGCGGGCACAGATACGCAGTATTTT. The chain combines TRBV5-1 with TRBJ2-3; TRBD2 aligns across 8 bases. The CDR3 sequence is 15 residues long. V lost 0 bases and J lost 1; bases outside the gene matches: 1. The V gene's germline CDR1 is SGHRS and CDR2 YFSETQ. The complete variable domain, with remaining parts taken from reference TRBV5-1 and TRBJ2-3, reads KAGVTQTPRYLIKTRGQQVTLSCSPISGHRSVSWYQQTPGQGLQFLFEYFSETQRNKGNFPGRFSGRQFSNSRSEMNVSTLELGDSALYLCASSLVLAGTDTQYFGPGTRLTVL.